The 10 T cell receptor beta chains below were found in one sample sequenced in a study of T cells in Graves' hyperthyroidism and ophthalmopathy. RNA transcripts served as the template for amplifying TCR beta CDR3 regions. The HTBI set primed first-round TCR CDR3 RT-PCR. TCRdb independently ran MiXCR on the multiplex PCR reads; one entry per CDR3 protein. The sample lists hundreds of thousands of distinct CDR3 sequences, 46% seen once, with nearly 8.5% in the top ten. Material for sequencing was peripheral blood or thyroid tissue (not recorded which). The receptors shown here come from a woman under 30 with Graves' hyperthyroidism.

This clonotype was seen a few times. CDR3 in DNA: TGTGCCAGCAGCGTAGACTCCGGGACAGTCTCAGAGACCCAGTACTTC. It yields the protein CASSVDSGTVSETQYF. The rearrangement joins TRBV9 to TRBJ2-5; TRBD1 matches 7 bases. V was pared by 0 bases and J by 4 bases, with 9 bases of the junction left unmatched. This CDR3 contains 16 residues. The germline V gene has CDR1 SGDLS and CDR2 YYNGEE.

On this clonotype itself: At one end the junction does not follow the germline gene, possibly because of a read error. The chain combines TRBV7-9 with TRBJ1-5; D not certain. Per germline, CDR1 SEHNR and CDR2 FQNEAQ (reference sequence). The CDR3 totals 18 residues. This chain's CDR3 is CASSQEIQSEPSNQPQHF. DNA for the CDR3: TGCGCCAGCAGCCAAGAAATACAGTCCGAACCCAGCAATCAGCCCCAGCATTTT. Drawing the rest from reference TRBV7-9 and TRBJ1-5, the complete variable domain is DTGVSQNPRHKITKRGQNVTFRCDPISEHNRLYWYRQTLGQGPEFLTYFQNEAQLEKSRLLSDRFSAERPKGSFSTLEIQRTEQGDSAMYLCASSQEIQSEPSNQPQHFGDGTRLSIL.

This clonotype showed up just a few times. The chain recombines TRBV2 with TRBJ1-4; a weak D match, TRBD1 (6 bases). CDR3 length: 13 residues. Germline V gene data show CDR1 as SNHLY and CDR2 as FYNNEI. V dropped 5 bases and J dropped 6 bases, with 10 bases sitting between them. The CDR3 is CASSLNRDEKLFF. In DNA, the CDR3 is TGTGCCAGCAGTTTAAACAGGGATGAAAAACTGTTTTTT. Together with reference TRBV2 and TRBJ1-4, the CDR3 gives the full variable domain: EPEVTQTPSHQVTQMGQEVILRCVPISNHLYFYWYRQILGQKVEFLVSFYNNEISEKSEIFDDQFSVERPDGSNFTLKIRSTKLEDSAMYFCASSLNRDEKLFFGSGTQLSVL.

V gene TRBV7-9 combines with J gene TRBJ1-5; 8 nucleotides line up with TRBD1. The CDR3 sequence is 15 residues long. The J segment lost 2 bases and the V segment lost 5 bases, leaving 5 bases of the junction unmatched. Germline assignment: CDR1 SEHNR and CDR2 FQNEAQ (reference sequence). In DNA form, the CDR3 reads TGTGCCAGCAGCCATGACAGGGGAGGCAATCAGCCCCAGCATTTT. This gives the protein CASSHDRGGNQPQHF.

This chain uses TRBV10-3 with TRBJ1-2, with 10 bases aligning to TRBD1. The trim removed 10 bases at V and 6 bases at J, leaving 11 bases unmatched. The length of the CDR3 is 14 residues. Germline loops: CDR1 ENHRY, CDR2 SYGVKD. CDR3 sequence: CASRGQGKNHGYTF. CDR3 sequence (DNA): TGTGCCAGCAGGGGACAGGGGAAAAACCATGGCTACACCTTC.

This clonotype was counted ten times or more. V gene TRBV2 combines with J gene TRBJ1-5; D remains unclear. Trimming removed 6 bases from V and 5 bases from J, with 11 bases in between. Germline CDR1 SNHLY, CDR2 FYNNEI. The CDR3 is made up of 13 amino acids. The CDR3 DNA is TGTGCCAGCAGCTCAGATACCCATCAGCCCCAGCATTTT. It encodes CASSSDTHQPQHF. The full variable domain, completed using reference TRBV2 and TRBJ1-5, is EPEVTQTPSHQVTQMGQEVILRCVPISNHLYFYWYRQILGQKVEFLVSFYNNEISEKSEIFDDQFSVERPDGSNFTLKIRSTKLEDSAMYFCASSSDTHQPQHFGDGTRLSIL.

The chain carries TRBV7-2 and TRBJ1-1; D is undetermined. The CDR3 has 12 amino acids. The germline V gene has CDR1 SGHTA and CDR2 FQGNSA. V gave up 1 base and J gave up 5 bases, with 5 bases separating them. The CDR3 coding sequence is TGTGCCAGCAGCTTAGATAGGACTGAAGCTTTCTTT. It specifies CASSLDRTEAFF. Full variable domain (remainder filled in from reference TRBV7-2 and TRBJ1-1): GAGVSQSPSNKVTEKGKDVELRCDPISGHTALYWYRQSLGQGLEFLIYFQGNSAPDKSGLPSDRFSAERTGGSVSTLTIQRTQQEDSAVYLCASSLDRTEAFFGQGTRLTVV.

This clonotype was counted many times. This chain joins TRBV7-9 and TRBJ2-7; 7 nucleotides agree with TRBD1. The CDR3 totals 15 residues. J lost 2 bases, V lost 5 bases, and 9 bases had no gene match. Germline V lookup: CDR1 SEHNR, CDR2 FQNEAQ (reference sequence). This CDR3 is CASSPPTGLTYEQYF. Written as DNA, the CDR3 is TGTGCCAGCAGCCCACCGACAGGGCTGACCTACGAGCAGTACTTC.

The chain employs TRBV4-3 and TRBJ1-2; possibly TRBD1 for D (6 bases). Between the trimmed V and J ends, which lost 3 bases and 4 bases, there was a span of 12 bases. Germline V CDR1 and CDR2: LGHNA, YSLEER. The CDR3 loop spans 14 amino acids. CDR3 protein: CASSQSGHVYGYTF. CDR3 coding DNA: TGCGCCAGCAGCCAGTCGGGACACGTCTATGGCTACACCTTC.

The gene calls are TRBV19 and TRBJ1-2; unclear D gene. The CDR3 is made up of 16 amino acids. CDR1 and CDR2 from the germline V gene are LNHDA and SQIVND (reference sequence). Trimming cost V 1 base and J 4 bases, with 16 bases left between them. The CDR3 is CASSIGILDTSYGYTF. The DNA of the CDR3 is TGTGCCAGTAGTATAGGGATTCTGGATACCTCCTATGGCTACACCTTC.